The 27 T cell receptor beta chains below were found in one sample sequenced in a study of control samples from healthy donors and cancer patients. Sequencing was performed with immunoSEQ multiplex PCR; in TCRdb, only in-frame clones are kept and a portion is missing. The data hold more than 140,000 clones, with around 94% observed a single time. The sequencing input was blood. Receptors were obtained from a man in his forties in good health.

This chain connects TRBV24-1 to TRBJ2-2, with D uncertain. V lost 5 bases, J lost 8 bases, and 5 bases lay in between. CDR1 and CDR2 (germline): KGHDR, SFDVKD. This CDR3 spans 11 amino acids. CDR3 coding DNA: TGTGCCACCAGTGCCGGAGGGGAGCTGTTTTTT. It is translated as CATSAGGELFF.

The V gene is TRBV7-9, the J gene TRBJ2-7, with D hard to call. Trimming removed 3 bases from V and 4 bases from J, with 25 bases in between. This CDR3 comprises 18 residues. CDR1 SEHNR and CDR2 FQNEAQ come from the germline V gene (reference sequence). The CDR3 DNA reads as TGTGCCAGCAGCTTCACGGGTGGGGTAGAATCGATCCCTTACGAGCAGTACTTC. This encodes CASSFTGGVESIPYEQYF.

CDR3 DNA: TGTGCCAGCAGCCAGGGCACAGATACGCAGTATTTT. It is translated as CASSQGTDTQYF. V and J are TRBV3-1 (or the pseudogene TRBV3-2) and TRBJ2-3; no reliable D call. V lost 3 bases and J lost 1, with 2 bases in between. Germline CDR1 is LGHDT and CDR2 is YNNKEL (reference sequence). CDR3 size: 12 residues.

This chain links TRBV7-8 with TRBJ1-2; no definite D call. The germline V and J ends were trimmed by 5 bases and 3 bases, with 13 bases remaining between them. The germline CDR1 and CDR2 sequences are SGHVS and FQNEAQ. This CDR3 has 14 amino acids. The CDR3 is CASSTRPGDYGYTF. In nucleotides, the CDR3 is TGTGCCAGCAGCACCCGTCCCGGGGACTATGGCTACACCTTC.

The V call is TRBV12-3 or TRBV12-4, the J call TRBJ2-3; D unresolved. CDR3 size: 12 residues. The germline V and J ends were trimmed by 6 bases and 5 bases, with 9 bases remaining between them. The CDR3, as DNA: TGTGCCAGCAGCCCAGAAGGAGATACGCAGTATTTT. Its protein is CASSPEGDTQYF.

The V gene is TRBV6-1, the J gene TRBJ2-2, with TRBD1 matching over 8 bases. The CDR3 sequence is 17 residues long. Germline CDR1 MNHNS, CDR2 SASEGT. J gave up 5 bases and V 0 bases, and 8 bases lay outside the gene matches. The CDR3 reads CASSEAGRRGRTGELFF. The DNA of the CDR3 is TGTGCCAGCAGTGAAGCGGGCCGCAGGGGGCGAACCGGGGAGCTGTTTTTT.

The chain recombines TRBV7-2 with TRBJ2-1, with TRBD2 matching over 8 bases. Germline V lookup: CDR1 SGHTA, CDR2 FQGNSA. J lost 8 bases, V lost 1 base, and 7 bases had no gene match. The CDR3 totals 15 residues. In nucleotides, the CDR3 is TGTGCCAGCAGCTTAGTCGGGGGGGCCATAGATGAGCAGTTCTTC. Protein product: CASSLVGGAIDEQFF.

The rearrangement joins TRBV4-3 to TRBJ2-3; maybe TRBD1 (5 bases). V was cut by 0 bases and J by 2 bases, with 12 bases left in between. The CDR3 has 16 amino acids. Germline V gene lookup returns CDR1 LGHNA and CDR2 YSLEER. CDR3 protein: CASSQDLGQPTDTQYF. The CDR3 DNA is TGCGCCAGCAGCCAAGATTTGGGGCAGCCCACAGATACGCAGTATTTT.

The genes are TRBV5-8 and TRBJ1-3; D is unresolved. The CDR3 extends over 16 amino acids. V lost 2 bases and J 0 bases, leaving 12 bases between the germline ends. From germline, CDR1 is SGHTS and CDR2 YDEGEE. CDR3 in amino acids: CASSLVVPSSGNTIYF. The CDR3, as DNA: TGTGCCAGCAGCTTAGTTGTCCCTAGCTCTGGAAACACCATATATTTT.

The V and J genes are TRBV19 and TRBJ2-7; D is perhaps TRBD1 (6 bases). This CDR3 is built from 12 residues. Germline V gene lookup returns CDR1 LNHDA and CDR2 SQIVND (reference sequence). V shed 6 bases and J shed 6 bases, with 12 bases lying between them. CDR3 protein: CASRARGGEQYF. CDR3 bases: TGTGCCAGTAGGGCCAGGGGTGGCGAGCAGTACTTC.

The V and J genes are TRBV10-3 and TRBJ2-4; possible D gene TRBD1, 6 bases. V was pared by 9 bases and J by 9 bases, with 15 bases between. Germline CDR1 and CDR2: ENHRY and SYGVKD. The CDR3 length is 12 residues. CDR3 sequence reads: CAISRTDSIQYF. Written as DNA, the CDR3 is TGTGCCATTTCCCGGACAGACAGCATTCAGTACTTC.

The rearrangement joins TRBV7-9 to TRBJ1-2; D is possibly TRBD1 (6 bases). CDR3 length: 13 amino acids. Germline V lookup: CDR1 SEHNR, CDR2 FQNEAQ (reference sequence). The V end was cut by 10 bases, the J end by 0 bases, with 12 bases between. As DNA, the CDR3 is TGTGCCAACAGGGACCCAACTAACTATGGCTACACCTTC. It translates to CANRDPTNYGYTF.

The rearrangement joins TRBV30 to TRBJ2-7; tentatively, D is TRBD2 (6 bases). The CDR3 runs to 14 residues. Germline assignment: CDR1 GTSNPN and CDR2 SVGIG (reference sequence). With 0 bases removed from V and 7 bases from J, the gap between germline ends came to 16 bases. This chain's CDR3 is CAWSVRRDSREQYF. As DNA, the CDR3 is TGTGCCTGGAGTGTACGGAGGGACTCACGAGAGCAGTACTTC.

The chain couples TRBV29-1 to TRBJ2-7; D unresolved. CDR1 SQVTM and CDR2 ANQGSEA come from the germline V gene. Trimming took 4 bases from V and 6 from J, leaving 13 bases between them. The CDR3 extends over 12 amino acids. The CDR3 loop reads CSVALGAREQYF. The DNA of the CDR3 is TGCAGCGTTGCCCTCGGAGCCCGCGAGCAGTACTTC.

The chain couples TRBV14 to TRBJ2-5, with TRBD2 matching over 9 bases. Germline loops: CDR1 SGHDN, CDR2 FVKESK. The CDR3 runs 16 residues. Trimming cost V 0 bases and J 5 bases; bases outside gene matches: 7. This CDR3 reads CASSQDPSGRSETQYF. The DNA of the CDR3 is TGTGCCAGCAGCCAAGATCCGAGCGGGAGGTCGGAGACCCAGTACTTC.

The chain's CDR3 is CASSYRDLNEKLFF. CDR3 sequence (DNA): TGTGCCAGCAGCTACCGGGACCTTAATGAAAAACTGTTTTTT. The chain uses TRBV5-5 and TRBJ1-4, with D possibly TRBD1 on 5 matching bases. The CDR3 spans 14 residues. V gave up 3 bases and J gave up 4 bases, with 10 bases separating them. CDR1 and CDR2 (germline): SGHKS, YYEKEE (reference sequence).

The rearrangement uses TRBV30 and TRBJ2-2; 8 nucleotides agree with TRBD1. Germline V gene lookup returns CDR1 GTSNPN and CDR2 SVGIG (reference sequence). This CDR3 has 16 residues. With 0 bases clipped from V and 1 base from J, the junction kept 4 bases outside the gene matches. Here the CDR3 DNA reads TGTGCCTGGAGTGTACAAGACAGGGGGAACACCGGGGAGCTGTTTTTT. This sequence encodes CAWSVQDRGNTGELFF.

V gene TRBV19 combines with J gene TRBJ1-2, with D unresolved. The germline gives CDR1 LNHDA, CDR2 SQIVND (reference sequence). Between the trimmed V and J ends, which lost 4 bases and 2 bases, there was a span of 5 bases. The CDR3 length is 12 residues. This chain's CDR3 is CASSKKNYGYTF. CDR3 bases: TGTGCCAGTAGTAAGAAGAACTATGGCTACACCTTC.

The chain links TRBV14 to TRBJ1-3; possibly TRBD1 for D (6 bases). Per germline, CDR1 SGHDN and CDR2 FVKESK. This CDR3 contains 17 residues. Trimming shortened V by 2 bases and J by 2 bases, and 16 bases separated the two germline ends. CDR3 DNA: TGTGCCAGCAGCCAATCCGGAAAGGGGGTTGCTGGAAACACCATATATTTT. It translates to CASSQSGKGVAGNTIYF.

The CDR3 sequence: CASSLVEYRETQYF. In DNA form, the CDR3 reads TGTGCCAGCAGCTTGGTAGAGTACCGAGAGACCCAGTACTTC. The rearrangement joins TRBV5-6 to TRBJ2-5; D is uncertain. Trimming pared 0 bases from V and 4 bases from J, leaving 10 bases between. Germline V gene data show CDR1 as SGHDT and CDR2 as YYEEEE. The CDR3 runs 14 residues.

The genes are TRBV9 and TRBJ2-2; possible D gene TRBD2, 6 bases. In germline, CDR1 is SGDLS, CDR2 YYNGEE. CDR3 length equals 15 residues. The V end was cut by 0 bases, the J end by 4 bases, with 10 bases between. The CDR3 DNA reads as TGTGCCAGCAGCGTAGCTAGCGCCTCCACCGGGGAGCTGTTTTTT. It specifies CASSVASASTGELFF.

This chain uses TRBV6-5 with TRBJ1-2; D not resolved. V lost 0 bases to trimming and J lost 2 bases, with 4 bases between them. The CDR3 consists of 13 residues. The germline V gene encodes CDR1 MNHEY and CDR2 SVGAGI. Here the CDR3 reads CASSYSTNYGYTF. CDR3 bases: TGTGCCAGCAGTTACTCAACAAACTATGGCTACACCTTC.

J is TRBJ2-7 and V is TRBV25-1; D unresolved. The CDR3 consists of 13 residues. The ends were cut back, 3 bases at V and 3 bases at J, with 9 bases in the middle. In germline, CDR1 is MGHDK, CDR2 SYGVNS. CDR3 loop: CASSDIGYYEQYF. In nucleotides, the CDR3 is TGTGCCAGCAGTGATATAGGGTACTACGAGCAGTACTTC.

The gene calls are TRBV10-3 and TRBJ1-2; D not resolved. Germline loops: CDR1 ENHRY, CDR2 SYGVKD. V was pared by 4 bases and J by 3 bases, with 12 bases between. CDR3 length: 14 amino acids. CDR3 bases: TGTGCCATCAGTGCGTACGAGGGTGACTATGGCTACACCTTC. Translation gives CAISAYEGDYGYTF.

J is TRBJ1-1 and V is TRBV2, with a weak D call TRBD1 (6 bases). V lost 7 bases, J lost 0 bases, and 15 bases lay in between. The CDR3 consists of 15 residues. Per the germline V gene, CDR1 is SNHLY and CDR2 is FYNNEI. The CDR3 sequence is CASTSLGGLNTEAFF. The CDR3 region has the DNA TGTGCCAGCACCTCTCTGGGGGGGCTGAACACTGAAGCTTTCTTT.

The chain carries TRBV10-3 and TRBJ2-3; D not resolved. The V and J ends lost 2 bases and 0 bases respectively, with 15 bases between them. The CDR3 extends over 17 amino acids. Germline lookup yields CDR1 ENHRY and CDR2 SYGVKD. The CDR3 region is CAISERFEKWSTDTQYF. The CDR3 DNA is TGTGCCATCAGTGAGAGATTTGAGAAGTGGAGCACAGATACGCAGTATTTT.

This clone was counted a few times. The chain recombines TRBV7-9 with TRBJ2-7, with D uncertain. The V and J ends lost 4 bases and 0 bases respectively, with 13 bases between them. The germline CDR1 and CDR2 sequences are SEHNR and FQNEAQ (reference sequence). The CDR3 runs 15 residues. The CDR3, as DNA: TGTGCCAGCAGCTCTCAAACACTTAACTCCTACGAGCAGTACTTC. Translating gives CASSSQTLNSYEQYF.